The present T cell receptor beta chain was sequenced within a study of T cell repertoires in ileal Crohn's disease. Study-level background: Postoperative therapy was given to about half: 11 thiopurines, about 19 anti-TNF agents. From the surgical specimen's inflamed ileum, biopsies were taken as M0. Per sample, roughly 500 nanograms of biopsy DNA were TCRB immunosequenced. Findings and caveats of the study: Compared with non-smokers, active smokers at surgery showed more clonal expansions.

Stated time point: inflamed ileum from the surgical specimen. Assay used: immunoSEQ multiplex PCR; TCRdb lists only in-frame clones, some missing. The sample includes over 6,500 clones, about four fifths of them seen just once. With respect to this clone: Its matching antigen is unknown.

Input material: ileal tissue. The receptor's source is an adult with Crohn's disease.

The CDR3 nucleotides are TGTGCCAGTAGTATAGAAACAGGGGGCACCACGGGGCCCCAGCATTTT. This codes for CASSIETGGTTGPQHF. The rearrangement joins TRBV19 to TRBJ1-5; 9 bases fit TRBD1. The CDR3 totals 16 residues. V lost 0 bases and J lost 9; bases outside the gene matches: 9. Germline CDR1 reads LNHDA; CDR2 reads SQIVND (reference sequence).